This TCR beta chain was sequenced in a study of regulatory T cells in long-lasting Graves disease. Notes on the study in general: Patients with persistent Graves' had lower TCR diversity than newly diagnosed patients.

Libraries of TCR beta came from iRepertoire HTBI primers plus Arm-PCR of CDR3 regions. TCRdb re-derived calls from the multiplex PCR reads in MiXCR, one entry per CDR3 protein. In the table there are hundreds of thousands of distinct CDR3 sequences, about a sixth of which are singletons. The time point here: newly diagnosed GD, antithyroid drugs for less than 3 months. TCR sequences were obtained from RNA taken from PBMCs. American Thyroid Association guidelines defined Graves' disease diagnosis. V gave up 6 bases and J gave up 3 bases, with 9 bases separating them. There are 13 residues in the CDR3. Ten or more counts support this clonotype. The antigen remains unidentified. This same sample was also part of a study on T cells in Graves' hyperthyroidism and ophthalmopathy.

This sample comprised peripheral blood mononuclear cells (PBMCs), obtained at new diagnosis, from a patient treated with antithyroid drugs. The sequence derives from a woman younger than 45 with Graves disease. The rearrangement links TRBV12-3 or TRBV12-4 to TRBJ1-5; maybe TRBD1 (6 bases). The CDR3 protein is CASSGQYNQPQHF. CDR3 DNA sequence: TGTGCCAGCAGCGGACAGTACAATCAGCCCCAGCATTTT.